One sample yielded the 15 T cell receptor beta chains listed below, sequenced in a study of blood T cell repertoires in COVID-19. Using immunoSEQ multiplex PCR, the repertoire was profiled, and TCRdb retains in-frame clones only, with some absent. The table lists roughly 140,000 clones, 87% of them singletons. Specimen: PBMCs or T cells enriched from blood (not recorded which). The receptors here all came from a man aged 55 to 70 who had recovered from COVID-19.

The chain combines TRBV2 with TRBJ1-2; D is possibly TRBD1 (5 bases). The CDR3 covers 13 residues. V was pared by 4 bases and J by 3 bases, with 9 bases between. CDR1 and CDR2 from the germline V gene are SNHLY and FYNNEI. The CDR3: CASSGRRDYGYTF. The CDR3 coding sequence is TGTGCCAGCAGTGGTCGCAGGGACTATGGCTACACCTTC.

This clone was seen only a few times. The chain couples TRBV28 to TRBJ1-2; D gene unclear. With 4 bases removed from V and 6 bases from J, the gap between germline ends came to 6 bases. The CDR3 covers 11 residues. Germline V gives CDR1 MDHEN, CDR2 SYDVKM. The CDR3 is CASSSLNGYTF. The CDR3 coding sequence is TGTGCCAGCAGTTCCCTTAATGGCTACACCTTC.

This chain joins TRBV28 and TRBJ2-3; 9 nucleotides line up with TRBD2. Trimming took 5 bases from V and 2 from J; bases not matched to a gene: 8. The CDR3 contains 16 residues. CDR1 is MDHEN, CDR2 SYDVKM, per germline. The CDR3 bases are TGTGCCAGCAGTCAAAGCGGGGGGTCCTACACAGATACGCAGTATTTT. It specifies CASSQSGGSYTDTQYF.

The chain has TRBV5-1 and TRBJ1-6; no firm D call. In germline, CDR1 is SGHRS, CDR2 YFSETQ. The germline V and J ends were trimmed by 3 bases and 4 bases, with 11 bases remaining between them. CDR3 length equals 15 residues. CDR3 amino acids: CASSSRGEYNSPLHF. Written as DNA, the CDR3 is TGCGCCAGCAGCTCCCGGGGAGAATATAATTCACCCCTCCACTTT.

The chain links TRBV7-3 to TRBJ2-7, with D possibly being TRBD1 (6 bases). Germline loops: CDR1 SGHTA, CDR2 FQGTGA. The CDR3 length is 13 residues. V lost 6 bases and J 1 base, leaving 10 bases between the germline ends. The CDR3 reads CASSRDRSYEQYF. The CDR3 DNA reads as TGTGCCAGCAGTCGAGACAGGTCCTACGAGCAGTACTTC. Looking up the rest from reference TRBV7-3 and TRBJ2-7 gives the full variable domain: GAGVSQTPSNKVTEKGKYVELRCDPISGHTALYWYRQSLGQGPEFLIYFQGTGAADDSGLPNDRFFAVRPEGSVSTLKIQRTERGDSAVYLCASSRDRSYEQYFGPGTRLTVT.

V is TRBV9 and J is TRBJ1-5; no definite D call. Germline V gene sequence: CDR1 SGDLS, CDR2 YYNGEE. CDR3 length: 13 residues. The germline V and J ends were trimmed by 0 bases and 5 bases, with 6 bases remaining between them. The CDR3 here is CASSVDGDQPQHF. The CDR3 DNA reads TGTGCCAGCAGCGTAGACGGGGATCAGCCCCAGCATTTT.

This clone came up a few times. V gene TRBV19 combines with J gene TRBJ1-6; 10 bases agree with TRBD1. The CDR3 sequence is 13 residues long. V gave up 6 bases and J gave up 9 bases; unmatched junction bases: 2. Looked up from germline, CDR1 is LNHDA and CDR2 is SQIVND (reference sequence). DNA for the CDR3: TGTGCCAGTAGGGACAGGGGGATTTCACCCCTCCACTTT. Residues: CASRDRGISPLHF.

The V gene is TRBV6-1, the J gene TRBJ1-5; TRBD1 is a possible D gene (6 bases). Looked up from germline, CDR1 is MNHNS and CDR2 is SASEGT. Trimming pared 0 bases from V and 5 bases from J, leaving 8 bases between. The CDR3 length is 14 residues. In DNA, the CDR3 is TGTGCCAGCAGTGAAGCGGCAGGGGATCAGCCCCAGCATTTT. Its protein product is CASSEAAGDQPQHF.

This sequence joins TRBV2 and TRBJ1-5; tentative D call: TRBD1 (5 bases). The CDR3 is 14 amino acids. V dropped 2 bases and J dropped 5 bases, with 10 bases sitting between them. CDR1 is SNHLY and CDR2 is FYNNEI in the germline V gene. This CDR3 reads CASSESWGDQPQHF. The CDR3 region has the DNA TGTGCCAGCAGTGAATCGTGGGGGGATCAGCCCCAGCATTTT.

This clone was picked up one time. The genes are TRBV5-4 and TRBJ2-3, with a possible D match to TRBD2 (6 bases). This CDR3 is built from 14 residues. Trimming left V 4 bases short and J 4 bases short, with 13 bases between. The germline CDR1 and CDR2 sequences are SGHNT and YYREEE (reference sequence). This CDR3 is CASSTALAADTQYF. The CDR3 DNA sequence: TGTGCCAGCAGCACGGCCTTAGCGGCAGATACGCAGTATTTT.

This chain joins TRBV27 and TRBJ2-1; 11 bases agree with TRBD1. The CDR3 contains 16 residues. V shed 2 bases and J 2 bases; nucleotides not matched to a gene: 2. The V gene's germline CDR1 is MNHEY and CDR2 SMNVEV (reference sequence). This CDR3 is CASSLRDRGTYNEQFF. Here the CDR3 DNA reads TGTGCCAGCAGTTTACGGGACAGGGGGACCTACAATGAGCAGTTCTTC.

The CDR3 coding sequence is TGTGCCAGCTCACCCGACCAGGGGGTGACCCAGTACTTC. Translation: CASSPDQGVTQYF. The chain carries TRBV18 and TRBJ2-5; 7 positions agree with TRBD1. The germline V gene has CDR1 KGHSH and CDR2 LQKENI. The length of the CDR3 is 13 residues. The V gene end was trimmed by 3 bases and the J gene end by 7 bases; junction bases not matched to a gene: 5.

The J gene is TRBJ2-7, the V gene TRBV19; 8 bases map to TRBD1. Germline CDR1 and CDR2: LNHDA and SQIVND (reference sequence). With V trimmed by 4 bases and J by 2 bases, 7 bases remained unmatched. This CDR3 has 15 residues. The CDR3 region is CASSTRGQGAYEQYF. The DNA for the CDR3 is TGTGCCAGTAGTACTCGAGGACAGGGCGCCTACGAGCAGTACTTC. Filled out from reference TRBV19 and TRBJ2-7, the complete variable domain reads DGGITQSPKYLFRKEGQNVTLSCEQNLNHDAMYWYRQDPGQGLRLIYYSQIVNDFQKGDIAEGYSVSREKKESFPLTVTSAQKNPTAFYLCASSTRGQGAYEQYFGPGTRLTVT.

The genes are TRBV9 and TRBJ2-7, with 7 positions matching TRBD2. Germline V gene sequence: CDR1 SGDLS, CDR2 YYNGEE. The CDR3 covers 15 residues. V trimming: 2 bases; J trimming: 6 bases; junction bases outside the gene matches: 11. The CDR3 reads CASSVGGDPSAEQYF. In nucleotides, the CDR3 is TGTGCCAGCAGCGTGGGGGGGGATCCCTCCGCCGAGCAGTACTTC.

This clone has a single count. The chain carries TRBV28 and TRBJ1-5, with 11 positions matching TRBD1. V was clipped by 6 bases and J by 9 bases; unmatched bases: 10. Looked up from germline, CDR1 is MDHEN and CDR2 is SYDVKM. This CDR3 comprises 15 residues. The CDR3 loop is CASSRAGTGGPPQHF. CDR3 coding DNA: TGTGCCAGCAGCCGCGCCGGGACAGGGGGACCGCCCCAGCATTTT.